This TCR beta chain was found in a study of shared clonotypes between healthy human individuals. Study-level background: Researchers drew samples from a couple of women and a few men aged 18 to 49. CD8 memory received one plate per donor, CD8 naive two, CD4 memory three and CD4 naive three.

For each subset, genomic DNA was distributed in equal portions over several immunoSEQ plates. Produced via immunoSEQ multiplex PCR; TCRdb's table is partial and in-frame only. The sample has some 2,100,000 clones; more than 90% are singletons. The germline CDR1 and CDR2 sequences are SEHNR and FQNEAQ (reference sequence). V lost 0 bases and J 5 bases, leaving 10 bases between the germline ends. The CDR3 sequence is 14 residues long. This sequence originates from a man between 18 and 29 years old in good health. This rearrangement joins TRBV7-9 to TRBJ2-5; possible D gene TRBD2, 5 bases. The specimen sequenced was naive CD4+ T cells sorted from blood. Subset defined: CD45RA+ positively selected. CDR3: CASSLARAGETQYF. The CDR3 nucleotides read TGTGCCAGCAGCTTAGCCCGGGCGGGTGAGACCCAGTACTTC.